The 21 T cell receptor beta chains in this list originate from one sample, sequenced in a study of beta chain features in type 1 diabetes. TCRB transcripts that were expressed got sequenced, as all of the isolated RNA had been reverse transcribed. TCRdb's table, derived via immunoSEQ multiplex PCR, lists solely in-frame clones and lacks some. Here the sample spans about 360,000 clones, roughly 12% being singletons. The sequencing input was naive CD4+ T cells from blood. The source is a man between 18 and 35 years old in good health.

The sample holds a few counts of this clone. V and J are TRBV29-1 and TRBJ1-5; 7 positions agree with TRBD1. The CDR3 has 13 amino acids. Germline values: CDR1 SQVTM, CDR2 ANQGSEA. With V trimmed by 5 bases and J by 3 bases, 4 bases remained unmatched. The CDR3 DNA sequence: TGCAGCGTTTCCGGGACAGTCAATCAGCCCCAGCATTTT. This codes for CSVSGTVNQPQHF. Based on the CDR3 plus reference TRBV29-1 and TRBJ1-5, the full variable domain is SAVISQKPSRDICQRGTSLTIQCQVDSQVTMMFWYRQQPGQSLTLIATANQGSEATYESGFVIDKFPISRPNLTFSTLTVSNMSPEDSSIYLCSVSGTVNQPQHFGDGTRLSIL.

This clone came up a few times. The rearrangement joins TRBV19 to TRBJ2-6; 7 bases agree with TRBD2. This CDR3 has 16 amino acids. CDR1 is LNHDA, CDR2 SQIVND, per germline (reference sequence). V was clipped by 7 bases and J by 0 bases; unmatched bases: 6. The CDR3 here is CASTPGGLSGANVLTF. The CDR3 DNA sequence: TGTGCCAGTACCCCGGGAGGACTCTCTGGGGCCAACGTCCTGACTTTC.

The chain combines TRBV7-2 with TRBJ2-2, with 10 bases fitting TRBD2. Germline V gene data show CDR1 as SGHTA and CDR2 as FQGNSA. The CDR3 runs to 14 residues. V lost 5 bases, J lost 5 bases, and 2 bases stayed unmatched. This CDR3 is CASSGTSVTGELFF. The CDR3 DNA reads TGTGCCAGCAGCGGGACTAGCGTGACCGGGGAGCTGTTTTTT.

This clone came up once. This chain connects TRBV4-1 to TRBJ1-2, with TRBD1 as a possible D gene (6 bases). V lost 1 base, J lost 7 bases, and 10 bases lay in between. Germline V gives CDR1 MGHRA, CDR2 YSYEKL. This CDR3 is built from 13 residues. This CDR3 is CASSQGTEGGYTF. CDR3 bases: TGCGCCAGCAGCCAAGGGACAGAGGGTGGCTACACCTTC.

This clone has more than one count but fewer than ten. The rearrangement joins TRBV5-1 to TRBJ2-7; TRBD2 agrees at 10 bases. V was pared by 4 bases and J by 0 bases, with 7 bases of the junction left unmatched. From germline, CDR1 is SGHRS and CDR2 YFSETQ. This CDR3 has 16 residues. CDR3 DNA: TGCGCCAGCAGCCAACCCACTAGCGGGGCCTCCTACGAGCAGTACTTC. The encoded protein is CASSQPTSGASYEQYF.

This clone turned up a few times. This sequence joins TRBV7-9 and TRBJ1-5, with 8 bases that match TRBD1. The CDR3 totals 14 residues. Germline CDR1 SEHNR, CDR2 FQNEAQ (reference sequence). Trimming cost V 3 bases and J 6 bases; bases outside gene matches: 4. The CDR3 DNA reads TGTGCCAGCAGCTTTGGACAGGGTGGTCAGCCCCAGCATTTT. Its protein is CASSFGQGGQPQHF.

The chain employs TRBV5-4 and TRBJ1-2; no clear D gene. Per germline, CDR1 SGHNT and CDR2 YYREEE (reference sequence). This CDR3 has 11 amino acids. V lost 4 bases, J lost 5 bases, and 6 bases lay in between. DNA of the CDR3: TGTGCCAGCAGCCCAGGTTATGGCTACACCTTC. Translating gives CASSPGYGYTF.

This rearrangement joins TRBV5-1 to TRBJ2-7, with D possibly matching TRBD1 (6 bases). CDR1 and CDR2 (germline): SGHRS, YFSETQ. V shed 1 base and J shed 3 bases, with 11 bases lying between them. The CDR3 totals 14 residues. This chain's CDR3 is CASSLTGINYEQYF. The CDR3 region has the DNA TGCGCCAGCAGCTTGACAGGGATAAACTACGAGCAGTACTTC.

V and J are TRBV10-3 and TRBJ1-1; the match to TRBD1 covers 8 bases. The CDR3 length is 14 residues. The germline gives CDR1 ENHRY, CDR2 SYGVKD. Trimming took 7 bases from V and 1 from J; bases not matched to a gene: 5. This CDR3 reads CAINTDRGNTEAFF. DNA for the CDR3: TGTGCCATCAATACCGACAGGGGGAACACTGAAGCTTTCTTT.

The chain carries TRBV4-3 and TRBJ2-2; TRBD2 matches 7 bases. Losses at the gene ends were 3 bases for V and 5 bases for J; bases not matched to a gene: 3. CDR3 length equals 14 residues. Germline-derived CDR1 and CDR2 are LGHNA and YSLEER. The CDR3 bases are TGCGCCAGCAGCCACCTAGCGGATACCGGGGAGCTGTTTTTT. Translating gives CASSHLADTGELFF.

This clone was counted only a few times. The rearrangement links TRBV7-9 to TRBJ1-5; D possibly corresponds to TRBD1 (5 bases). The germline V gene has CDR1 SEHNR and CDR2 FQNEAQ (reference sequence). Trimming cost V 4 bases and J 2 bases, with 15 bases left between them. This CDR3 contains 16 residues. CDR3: CASSSTRVSGNQPQHF. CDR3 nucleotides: TGTGCCAGCAGCTCGACCAGGGTGAGCGGCAATCAGCCCCAGCATTTT.

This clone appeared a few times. CDR3: CASSRRVAGGEQFF. The CDR3 DNA sequence: TGTGCCAGCAGCCGACGGGTAGCGGGAGGCGAGCAGTTCTTC. The chain combines TRBV5-6 with TRBJ2-1, with 10 bases that match TRBD2. Germline loops: CDR1 SGHDT, CDR2 YYEEEE. The CDR3 extends over 14 amino acids. The V gene end was trimmed by 4 bases and the J gene end by 10 bases; junction bases not matched to a gene: 8.

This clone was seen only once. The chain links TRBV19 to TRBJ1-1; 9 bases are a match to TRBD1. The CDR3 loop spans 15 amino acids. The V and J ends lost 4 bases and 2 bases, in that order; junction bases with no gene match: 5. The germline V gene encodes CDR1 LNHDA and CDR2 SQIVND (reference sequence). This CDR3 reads CASSKTGQGNTEAFF. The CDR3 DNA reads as TGTGCCAGTAGTAAAACGGGACAGGGCAACACTGAAGCTTTCTTT.

CDR3 sequence reads: CAISEEVETQYF. The CDR3 bases are TGTGCCATCAGTGAGGAGGTAGAGACCCAGTACTTC. The chain employs TRBV10-3 and TRBJ2-5; D remains unclear. Germline assignment: CDR1 ENHRY and CDR2 SYGVKD. The CDR3 extends over 12 amino acids. V lost 2 bases, J lost 4 bases, and 5 bases lay in between.

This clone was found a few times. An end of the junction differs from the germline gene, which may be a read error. This CDR3 is CSVEGLAVNTGELFF. As DNA, the CDR3 is TGCAGCGTGGAAGGACTAGCCGTGAACACCGGGGAGCTGTTTTTT. This chain links TRBV29-1 with TRBJ2-2, with TRBD2 matching 8 bases. The CDR3 is made up of 15 amino acids. Germline-derived CDR1 and CDR2 are SQVTM and ANQGSEA.

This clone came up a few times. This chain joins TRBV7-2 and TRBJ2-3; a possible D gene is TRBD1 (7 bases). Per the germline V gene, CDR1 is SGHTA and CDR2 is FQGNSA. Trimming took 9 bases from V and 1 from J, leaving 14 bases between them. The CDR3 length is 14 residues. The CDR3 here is CASPGGRRTDTQYF. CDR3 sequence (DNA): TGTGCCAGTCCAGGGGGGCGCCGCACAGATACGCAGTATTTT.

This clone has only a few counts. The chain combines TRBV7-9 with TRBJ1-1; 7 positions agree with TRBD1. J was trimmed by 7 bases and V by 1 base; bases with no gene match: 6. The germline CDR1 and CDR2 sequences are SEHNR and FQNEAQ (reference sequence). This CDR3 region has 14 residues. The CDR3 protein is CASSLGQGEGEAFF. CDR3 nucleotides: TGTGCCAGCAGCTTAGGACAGGGAGAAGGTGAAGCTTTCTTT.

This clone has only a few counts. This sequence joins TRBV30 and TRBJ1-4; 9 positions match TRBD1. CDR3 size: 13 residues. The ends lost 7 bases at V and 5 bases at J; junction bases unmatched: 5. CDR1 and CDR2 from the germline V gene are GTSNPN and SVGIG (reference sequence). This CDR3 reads CASPGTGNEKLFF. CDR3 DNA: TGTGCCTCCCCCGGGACAGGGAATGAAAAACTGTTTTTT.

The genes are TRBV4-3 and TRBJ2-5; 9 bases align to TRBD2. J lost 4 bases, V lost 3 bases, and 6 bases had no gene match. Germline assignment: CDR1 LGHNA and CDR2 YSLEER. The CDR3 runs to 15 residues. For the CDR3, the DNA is TGCGCCAGCAGCCAGTCCGGACTAGCGTTAGAGACCCAGTACTTC. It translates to CASSQSGLALETQYF.

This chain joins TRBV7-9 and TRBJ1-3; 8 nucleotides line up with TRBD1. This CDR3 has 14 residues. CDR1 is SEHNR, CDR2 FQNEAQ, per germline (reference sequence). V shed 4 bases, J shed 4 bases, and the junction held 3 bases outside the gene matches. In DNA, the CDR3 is TGTGCCAGCAGCTCCCGGGACAGGGGAAACACCATATATTTT. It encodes CASSSRDRGNTIYF.

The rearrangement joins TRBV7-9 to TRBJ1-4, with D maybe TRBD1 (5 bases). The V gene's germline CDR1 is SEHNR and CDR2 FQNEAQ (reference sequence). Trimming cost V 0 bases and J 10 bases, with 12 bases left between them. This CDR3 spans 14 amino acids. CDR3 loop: CASSLARQGGKLFF. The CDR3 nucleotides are TGTGCCAGCAGCTTAGCGAGGCAGGGTGGAAAACTGTTTTTT. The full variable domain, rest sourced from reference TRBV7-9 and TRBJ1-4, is DTGVSQNPRHKITKRGQNVTFRCDPISEHNRLYWYRQTLGQGPEFLTYFQNEAQLEKSRLLSDRFSAERPKGSFSTLEIQRTEQGDSAMYLCASSLARQGGKLFFGSGTQLSVL.